This T cell receptor (beta chain) emerged from a study of T cell responses to AZD1222 COVID-19 vaccine. Whole-study context: Pooling of second doses given at about 4 or about 12 weeks was done. Study results and caveats: Among spike-specific TCRs, nearly half reportedly target unmutated variant regions. Donors were mostly white British, more females; clonal diversity possibly underestimated. Sampling that yielded the repertoires occurred only after the peak T cell response.

About this clone itself: Its antigen is not known.

The CDR3 extends over 13 amino acids. Trimming took off 2 bases at V and 8 bases at J, with 9 bases between the two ends. Germline V lookup: CDR1 SEHNR, CDR2 FQNEAQ (reference sequence). Clones were sequenced by immunoSEQ multiplex PCR, and TCRdb holds only the in-frame ones, with some missing. This table has 65,000 to 75,000 clones, 84% appearing once. The chain links TRBV7-9 to TRBJ1-4, with D unclear. The material sequenced was peripheral blood, taken on day 0 of AZD1222 vaccination. This sequence originates from an adult in good health. The CDR3 loop reads CASSLPTREKLFF. Written as DNA, the CDR3 is TGTGCCAGCAGCTTACCGACGAGGGAAAAACTGTTTTTT.